This T cell receptor (beta chain) originates from a study of blood T cell repertoires in COVID-19. This CDR3 region has 14 residues. V trimming: 2 bases; J trimming: 5 bases; junction bases outside the gene matches: 3. Germline-derived CDR1 and CDR2 are MNHEY and SMNVEV (reference sequence). Original processing notes: Reference gene primer amplification in the assay estimated nucleated cell counts. Clones were sequenced by immunoSEQ multiplex PCR, and TCRdb holds only the in-frame ones, with some missing. That table supplies the V and J calls and clone size; D and trimming were determined from the DNA. The sample lists a few hundred thousand clones; roughly 87% were seen once.

This chain connects TRBV27 to TRBJ2-3; TRBD2 matches at 8 bases. The material sequenced was PBMCs or T cells enriched from blood (not recorded which). This receptor was taken from a woman aged 25 to 39 who had recovered from COVID-19. CDR3 sequence reads: CASSLREGVDTQYF. As DNA, the CDR3 is TGTGCCAGCAGTTTACGGGAGGGGGTAGATACGCAGTATTTT.